The 18 T cell receptor beta chains presented below share a single source sample, sequenced in a study of T cells in Graves' hyperthyroidism and ophthalmopathy. Authors of the study amplified TCR beta CDR3 regions from RNA transcripts. TCR CDR3 underwent first-round RT-PCR with the HTBI primer set. TCRdb itself ran the multiplex PCR reads through MiXCR, one entry per CDR3 protein. The repertoire has roughly 800,000 distinct CDR3 sequences, roughly 37% of them found once; the top ten carry 8.9%. Material for sequencing was blood. The receptor set was obtained from a man between 18 and 29 years old with Graves' hyperthyroidism.

The J gene is TRBJ1-2, the V gene TRBV12-3 or TRBV12-4; tentatively, D is TRBD1 (6 bases). This CDR3 has 12 amino acids. V was cut by 6 bases and J by 8 bases, with 13 bases left in between. The CDR3 protein is CASSAGVLGYTF. Written as DNA, the CDR3 is TGTGCCAGCAGCGCAGGGGTATTGGGCTACACCTTC.

This clonotype has more than one count but fewer than ten. This chain connects TRBV6-5 to TRBJ1-1; no clear D gene. CDR3 length: 14 amino acids. CDR1 is MNHEY and CDR2 is SVGAGI in the germline V gene. V lost 4 bases and J lost 4, with 13 bases in between. The CDR3 here is CASSLLPSGTEAFF. The DNA of the CDR3 is TGTGCCAGCAGTTTACTTCCGTCCGGCACTGAAGCTTTCTTT.

The rearrangement joins TRBV7-8 to TRBJ1-3, with D hard to call. CDR3 size: 13 residues. Germline V gene sequence: CDR1 SGHVS, CDR2 FQNEAQ. Trimming pared 0 bases from V and 7 bases from J, leaving 7 bases between. CDR3 loop: CASSLAGLNTIYF. CDR3 bases: TGTGCCAGCAGCTTAGCCGGGCTGAACACCATATATTTT.

This clonotype was detected only a few times. The chain uses TRBV6-5 and TRBJ2-7, with a tentative D call TRBD1 (6 bases). V was clipped by 6 bases and J by 3 bases, with 15 bases between them. Per germline, CDR1 MNHEY and CDR2 SVGAGI. The CDR3 totals 14 residues. The CDR3 bases are TGTGCCAGCAGCCACCGGATCAGGGGCTACGAGCAGTACTTC. Its translation is CASSHRIRGYEQYF.

This clonotype has only a few counts. This chain uses TRBV14 with TRBJ2-7; no definite D call. The V and J ends lost 3 bases and 6 bases respectively, with 12 bases between them. The length of the CDR3 is 13 residues. Germline V gives CDR1 SGHDN, CDR2 FVKESK. CDR3 in DNA: TGTGCCAGCAGCCAGGGAAACACACGCGAGCAGTACTTC. It yields the protein CASSQGNTREQYF.

A word on this clonotype: One junction end disagrees with the germline gene, perhaps due to a read error. This chain connects TRBV7-2 to TRBJ1-2; a possible D gene is TRBD1 (6 bases). This CDR3 is 14 amino acids long. CDR1 is SGHTA and CDR2 is FQGNSA in the germline V gene. CDR3 amino acids: CASSPPLDRGLYTF. CDR3 DNA: TGCGCCAGCAGCCCCCCACTCGACCGGGGGCTGTACACCTTC.

The table lists this clonotype with a count of one. The gene calls are TRBV5-4 and TRBJ1-1; D is unresolved. CDR1 SGHNT and CDR2 YYREEE come from the germline V gene (reference sequence). This CDR3 comprises 14 residues. Trimming left V 3 bases short and J 1 base short, with 10 bases between. The CDR3 DNA reads as TGTGCCAGCAGCTCTCCTCGGAGGAACACTGAAGCTTTCTTT. Its translation is CASSSPRRNTEAFF.

Many counts were recorded for this clonotype. This sequence joins TRBV7-9 and TRBJ1-1, with unresolved D. V lost 1 base and J lost 0, with 9 bases in between. Germline loops: CDR1 SEHNR, CDR2 FQNEAQ (reference sequence). The CDR3 loop spans 15 amino acids. CDR3 nucleotides: TGTGCCAGCAGCTTAGACGGGCCTCTGAACACTGAAGCTTTCTTT. It encodes CASSLDGPLNTEAFF.

This clonotype was seen only a few times. The chain couples TRBV3-1 to TRBJ2-7; 9 nucleotides agree with TRBD2. The CDR3 loop spans 13 amino acids. J gave up 9 bases and V 1 base, and 4 bases lay outside the gene matches. Looked up from germline, CDR1 is LGHDT and CDR2 is YNNKEL (reference sequence). The CDR3 DNA sequence: TGTGCCAGCAGCCAAGGGGGACTAGCTGGGCAGTACTTC. This translates into CASSQGGLAGQYF.

This chain uses TRBV12-3 or TRBV12-4 with TRBJ1-5; D is ambiguous. Trimming removed 5 bases at V and 5 bases at J, with 10 bases between. The CDR3 length is 13 residues. The CDR3 region has the DNA TGTGCCAGCAGTCGACGATCCGATCAGCCCCAGCATTTT. Encoded protein: CASSRRSDQPQHF.

This clonotype was found a few times. The V call is TRBV12-3 or TRBV12-4, the J call TRBJ1-1; D is undetermined. CDR3 length: 13 amino acids. V lost 5 bases to trimming and J lost 10 bases, with 17 bases between them. Here the CDR3 DNA reads TGTGCCAGCAGTCCCCGGGGTTGGGGAGTAGCTTTCTTT. It encodes CASSPRGWGVAFF.

This clonotype has at least ten counts. The V call is TRBV29-1, the J call TRBJ2-7; D is ambiguous. CDR3 length: 11 residues. Trimming pared 4 bases from V and 6 bases from J, leaving 10 bases between. Looked up from germline, CDR1 is SQVTM and CDR2 is ANQGSEA. CDR3 sequence reads: CSVVGNGEQYF. CDR3 coding DNA: TGCAGCGTTGTGGGGAATGGCGAGCAGTACTTC.

This clonotype was seen a single time. The conserved phenylalanine or tryptophan is not found at the CDR3 terminus, so this likely reflects a read error. No DNA is shown, since the ends of the CDR3 on it are uncertain; the CDR3 is the one TCRdb lists. The genes are TRBV7-9 and TRBJ2-6; TRBD1 is the table's D call and was not checked against the DNA. The CDR3 is 9 amino acids long, termini counted. From germline, CDR1 is SEHNR and CDR2 FQNEAQ (reference sequence). The CDR3: CASSPDRPC.

This clonotype was seen only a few times. The chain has TRBV20-1 and TRBJ1-1, with a possible D match to TRBD1 (6 bases). The CDR3 is 12 amino acids. The germline V gene encodes CDR1 DFQATT and CDR2 SNEGSKA (reference sequence). Trimming shortened V by 5 bases and J by 4 bases, and 11 bases separated the two germline ends. The CDR3 nucleotides are TGCAGTGCTGATGACAGGTCCACTGAAGCTTTCTTT. As protein: CSADDRSTEAFF.

This clonotype was seen at least ten times. The rearrangement joins TRBV25-1 to TRBJ2-7; 9 bases match TRBD1. J lost 4 bases, V lost 4 bases, and 2 bases had no gene match. This CDR3 contains 13 residues. Per the germline V gene, CDR1 is MGHDK and CDR2 is SYGVNS. In nucleotides, the CDR3 is TGTGCCAGCAGTGGAGGACAGGGGTACGAGCAGTACTTC. Translation gives CASSGGQGYEQYF.

The chain has TRBV2 and TRBJ1-5; TRBD1 aligns across 10 bases. This CDR3 is 14 amino acids long. Per the germline V gene, CDR1 is SNHLY and CDR2 is FYNNEI. With V trimmed by 5 bases and J by 7 bases, 5 bases remained unmatched. The CDR3 loop reads CASSTRDRGQPQHF. The CDR3 DNA follows: TGTGCCAGCAGTACCCGGGACAGGGGCCAGCCCCAGCATTTT.

CDR3 DNA sequence: TGTGCCAGCAGTTTAGGCGGGGGTATTGTTGATGAAGCTTTCTTT. Residues: CASSLGGGIVDEAFF. The J gene is TRBJ1-1, the V gene TRBV12-3 or TRBV12-4, with a weak D call TRBD1 (5 bases). The CDR3 totals 15 residues. Trimming removed 1 base from V and 7 bases from J, with 16 bases in between.

This clonotype was seen at least ten times. The chain is built from TRBV2 and TRBJ2-6; 7 bases fit TRBD1. The ends lost 5 bases at V and 2 bases at J; junction bases unmatched: 3. The CDR3 runs 15 residues. Germline V gene lookup returns CDR1 SNHLY and CDR2 FYNNEI. The DNA of the CDR3 is TGTGCCAGCAGTTTTACAGGGGCTGGGGCCAACGTCCTGACTTTC. Translating gives CASSFTGAGANVLTF.